These 17 T cell receptor beta chains were sequenced from one sample in a study of CD8 T cells in ankylosing spondylitis. TCRdb ran MiXCR on the 5' RACE reads and lists one entry per CDR3 protein. The repertoire holds some 200,000 distinct CDR3 sequences, with around 24% as singletons. Sequences were obtained from blood, either unsorted or a sorted T cell fraction (not recorded which). These receptors came from a male donor with ankylosing spondylitis or in good health (not recorded which).

This clonotype was counted at least ten times. CDR3 in DNA: TGTGCCAGCAGCTTAGGGACAGGGGTTTCACCCCTCCACTTT. Encoded protein: CASSLGTGVSPLHF. The chain links TRBV7-9 to TRBJ1-6; 9 bases match TRBD1. Losses at the gene ends were 1 base for V and 9 bases for J; bases not matched to a gene: 1. CDR3 size: 14 residues. The germline V gene has CDR1 SEHNR and CDR2 FQNEAQ (reference sequence).

The chain couples TRBV6-1 to TRBJ2-3; D is undetermined. V was pared by 6 bases and J by 9 bases, with 13 bases between. The CDR3 extends over 12 amino acids. CDR1 is MNHNS and CDR2 is SASEGT in the germline V gene. CDR3 in amino acids: CASRLRVDTQYF. The CDR3 DNA follows: TGTGCCAGCAGACTAAGGGTGGACACGCAGTATTTT.

There are many counts of this clonotype. V gene TRBV10-3 combines with J gene TRBJ1-4; possible D gene TRBD1, 6 bases. Germline V CDR1 and CDR2: ENHRY, SYGVKD. The CDR3 spans 13 residues. Trimming took 7 bases from V and 3 from J, leaving 9 bases between them. CDR3 coding DNA: TGTGCCATCACGGACAGTCCTAATGAAAAACTGTTTTTT. Protein: CAITDSPNEKLFF.

This clonotype was seen many times. CDR3 amino acids: CASSPPPAGAPITGELFF. DNA for the CDR3: TGCGCCAGCAGCCCCCCCCCGGCTGGCGCTCCGATCACCGGGGAGCTGTTTTTT. The V and J genes are TRBV4-1 and TRBJ2-2; D is ambiguous. Trimming pared 4 bases from V and 4 bases from J, leaving 22 bases between. This CDR3 spans 18 amino acids. Germline CDR1 MGHRA, CDR2 YSYEKL.

This clonotype was observed many times. The rearrangement links TRBV5-1 to TRBJ2-2; a possible D gene is TRBD1 (6 bases). The germline CDR1 and CDR2 sequences are SGHRS and YFSETQ. The V end lost 4 bases, the J end lost 5 bases, and 12 bases lay between the germline ends. The CDR3 is 14 residues long. The CDR3 nucleotides are TGCGCCAGCAGCAGAGTCCAGGGGACCGGGGAGCTGTTTTTT. Translation: CASSRVQGTGELFF.

The rearrangement links TRBV6-1 to TRBJ2-1; D not resolved. V was clipped by 7 bases and J by 7 bases, with 14 bases between them. Germline CDR1 and CDR2: MNHNS and SASEGT. The CDR3 is 13 residues long. The CDR3 DNA is TGTGCCAGCACCCGACGGTTCGCGAATGAGCAGTTCTTC. Translation gives CASTRRFANEQFF.

This clonotype was found many times. The chain is built from TRBV5-5 and TRBJ2-7; D possibly uses TRBD1 or TRBD2 (6 bases each). The CDR3 sequence is 16 residues long. Trimming left V 2 bases short and J 2 bases short, with 17 bases between. CDR1 is SGHKS, CDR2 YYEKEE, per germline (reference sequence). The CDR3 DNA sequence: TGTGCCAGCAGCTTCCCTCTGGGGGGCTACCCCTACGAGCAGTACTTC. Its protein is CASSFPLGGYPYEQYF.

This clonotype was counted a few times. This chain connects TRBV4-3 to TRBJ2-2; D is unresolved. Between the trimmed V and J ends, which lost 3 bases and 6 bases, there was a span of 17 bases. In germline, CDR1 is LGHNA, CDR2 YSLEER. The CDR3 consists of 16 residues. CDR3: CASSQASFWTPGELFF. CDR3 nucleotides: TGCGCCAGCAGCCAGGCTAGTTTTTGGACCCCCGGGGAGCTGTTTTTT.

The chain is built from TRBV4-1 and TRBJ1-5; TRBD1 is a possible D gene (5 bases). V was shortened by 1 base and J by 11 bases, with 15 bases between the two germline ends. This CDR3 has 14 residues. Per the germline V gene, CDR1 is MGHRA and CDR2 is YSYEKL. The CDR3 sequence is CASSQVRDDSAQHF. The CDR3, as DNA: TGCGCCAGCAGCCAAGTCAGGGACGATTCAGCCCAGCATTTT.

This rearrangement joins TRBV7-3 to TRBJ2-6; the match to TRBD2 covers 8 bases. Germline CDR1 and CDR2: SGHTA and FQGTGA. J lost 2 bases, V lost 2 bases, and 5 bases had no gene match. CDR3 length: 17 residues. The CDR3 is CASSLPAGDAGANVLTF. Here the CDR3 DNA reads TGTGCCAGCAGCTTACCAGCGGGAGACGCTGGGGCCAACGTCCTGACTTTC.

This clonotype appeared a few times. The V and J genes are TRBV29-1 and TRBJ1-2; 9 positions agree with TRBD1. J gave up 3 bases and V 7 bases, and 3 bases lay outside the gene matches. Germline CDR1 reads SQVTM; CDR2 reads ANQGSEA. This CDR3 comprises 12 residues. For the CDR3, the DNA is TGCAGCGCCGGACAGGGGCACTATGGCTACACCTTC. Translated, it gives CSAGQGHYGYTF. The variable domain in full, with the rest retrieved from reference TRBV29-1 and TRBJ1-2, is SAVISQKPSRDICQRGTSLTIQCQVDSQVTMMFWYRQQPGQSLTLIATANQGSEATYESGFVIDKFPISRPNLTFSTLTVSNMSPEDSSIYLCSAGQGHYGYTFGSGTRLTVV.

The DNA for the CDR3 is TGTGCCAGCAGTTCCATCCAGGCAGTCCGTAATACGCAGTATTTT. Translated: CASSSIQAVRNTQYF. The V call is TRBV27, the J call TRBJ2-3; D gene ambiguous. The germline gives CDR1 MNHEY, CDR2 SMNVEV (reference sequence). The CDR3 sequence is 15 residues long. Trimming took off 4 bases at V and 7 bases at J, with 18 bases between the two ends.

The sample holds many counts of this clonotype. The chain links TRBV5-1 to TRBJ2-5; D is ambiguous. The V gene's germline CDR1 is SGHRS and CDR2 YFSETQ. The CDR3 runs 13 residues. V was cut by 0 bases and J by 5 bases, with 8 bases left in between. The CDR3 reads CASSLEGKETQYF. The CDR3 nucleotides read TGCGCCAGCAGCTTGGAGGGAAAGGAGACCCAGTACTTC.

The rearrangement links TRBV11-3 to TRBJ2-5; D tentatively reads TRBD1 or TRBD2 (5 bases each). The CDR3 consists of 14 residues. CDR1 and CDR2 from the germline V gene are SGHNT and YENEEA. With 5 bases removed from V and 5 bases from J, the gap between germline ends came to 15 bases. The CDR3 region has the DNA TGTGCCAGCAGCCCCTCCCGGGGCGGTGAGACCCAGTACTTC. This encodes CASSPSRGGETQYF.

This clonotype was observed many times. The chain couples TRBV6-5 to TRBJ1-3; D may be TRBD1 (5 bases). Per germline, CDR1 MNHEY and CDR2 SVGAGI. V was clipped by 2 bases and J by 4 bases, with 15 bases between them. The CDR3 consists of 16 residues. CDR3 bases: TGTGCCAGCAGTTACGGGTTCGACAGATCAGGAAACACCATATATTTT. Translated: CASSYGFDRSGNTIYF.

V and J are TRBV7-3 and TRBJ2-2; D not certain. V was trimmed by 2 bases and J by 0 bases, leaving 10 bases between them. This CDR3 is built from 16 residues. Germline lookup yields CDR1 SGHTA and CDR2 FQGTGA. CDR3 amino acids: CASSLFYGSNTGELFF. The DNA for the CDR3 is TGTGCCAGCAGCTTATTCTACGGGTCGAACACCGGGGAGCTGTTTTTT.

This clonotype was detected many times. The chain combines TRBV4-3 with TRBJ2-3; 11 positions match TRBD2. Germline V gene data show CDR1 as LGHNA and CDR2 as YSLEER. The J segment lost 6 bases and the V segment lost 1 base, leaving 9 bases of the junction unmatched. This CDR3 contains 17 residues. This chain's CDR3 is CASSQARLAGGRDTQYF. CDR3 sequence (DNA): TGCGCCAGCAGCCAAGCTCGCCTAGCGGGAGGCCGGGATACGCAGTATTTT.